Shown below are 18 T cell receptor beta chains from a single sample sequenced in a study of blood T cells in healthy people across ages. It was with a sample-barcoded 5' primer and a J-beta primer mix that a second PCR of about 6 to 12 cycles was run. TCRdb recomputed calls from the 5' RACE reads with MiXCR, one row per CDR3 protein. This table holds over 1.5 million distinct CDR3 sequences, about 50% found once. Sequenced: blood. The receptors were sampled from a woman aged 40-49 years in good health.

The CDR3 sequence: CANGPGQLYNEQFF. The CDR3 DNA follows: TGTGCCAACGGACCGGGACAGCTCTACAATGAGCAGTTCTTC. The V gene is TRBV5-6, the J gene TRBJ2-1; TRBD1 matches 7 bases. Germline loops: CDR1 SGHDT, CDR2 YYEEEE. The trim removed 9 bases at V and 3 bases at J, leaving 9 bases unmatched. The CDR3 extends over 14 amino acids.

The chain is built from TRBV10-3 and TRBJ1-5; unclear D gene. The CDR3 covers 13 residues. The germline V and J ends were trimmed by 7 bases and 1 base, with 8 bases remaining between them. The germline V gene encodes CDR1 ENHRY and CDR2 SYGVKD. This CDR3 reads CAITRASNQPQHF. Here the CDR3 DNA reads TGTGCCATCACAAGGGCGAGCAATCAGCCCCAGCATTTT.

There are a few counts of this clonotype. J is TRBJ2-3 and V is TRBV12-3 or TRBV12-4; no clear D. Trimming took off 5 bases at V and 0 bases at J, with 15 bases between the two ends. The CDR3 runs to 16 residues. This CDR3 reads CASSPPRSTSTDTQYF. CDR3 bases: TGTGCCAGCAGTCCCCCTCGGTCCACTAGCACAGATACGCAGTATTTT.

In its sample, this clonotype was seen a few times. The chain links TRBV28 to TRBJ1-2; tentatively, D is TRBD1 (5 bases). Germline loops: CDR1 MDHEN, CDR2 SYDVKM. V lost 3 bases and J 4 bases, leaving 15 bases between the germline ends. CDR3 length equals 15 residues. The CDR3 DNA is TGTGCCAGCAGTTTTCCGGGACGTACGCTCTATGGCTACACCTTC. Translated, it gives CASSFPGRTLYGYTF.

CDR3 sequence reads: CASSSPSTETQYF. The DNA of the CDR3 is TGTGCCAGCAGCTCTCCTTCGACAGAGACCCAGTACTTC. This chain joins TRBV5-4 and TRBJ2-5; no reliable D call. This CDR3 has 13 residues. V lost 3 bases to trimming and J lost 4 bases, with 10 bases between them. Germline assignment: CDR1 SGHNT and CDR2 YYREEE (reference sequence). The full variable domain, with the rest looked up from reference TRBV5-4 and TRBJ2-5, is ETGVTQSPTHLIKTRGQQVTLRCSSQSGHNTVSWYQQALGQGPQFIFQYYREEENGRGNFPPRFSGLQFPNYSSELNVNALELDDSALYLCASSSPSTETQYFGPGTRLLVL.

The chain links TRBV2 to TRBJ2-5; 12 positions agree with TRBD2. CDR3 length: 17 amino acids. The ends lost 7 bases at V and 2 bases at J; junction bases unmatched: 11. Germline lookup yields CDR1 SNHLY and CDR2 FYNNEI. Written as DNA, the CDR3 is TGTGCCAGCACTCCTATGACTAGCGGGGGCCCTCAAGAGACCCAGTACTTC. Its translation: CASTPMTSGGPQETQYF.

Here the CDR3 reads CSAHHFRRGTYNEQFF. CDR3 DNA sequence: TGCAGTGCTCACCATTTCCGCAGGGGGACCTACAATGAGCAGTTCTTC. The rearrangement uses TRBV20-1 and TRBJ2-1; TRBD1 agrees at 7 bases. The CDR3 contains 16 residues. Germline trimming cut 5 bases from V and 2 bases from J; bases unmatched to any gene: 12. The germline CDR1 and CDR2 sequences are DFQATT and SNEGSKA (reference sequence).

This clonotype has a handful of counts. The chain has TRBV7-3 and TRBJ2-5; D may correspond to TRBD1 or TRBD2 (5 bases each). The length of the CDR3 is 16 residues. Deletions cut 0 bases from V and 1 base from J, with 12 bases between. CDR1 and CDR2 from the germline V gene are SGHTA and FQGTGA. CDR3 in DNA: TGTGCCAGCAGCTTAACGGCCGGGACGGGCCAAGAGACCCAGTACTTC. Protein sequence: CASSLTAGTGQETQYF.

As for this clonotype: Lacking the conserved final phenylalanine or tryptophan, this CDR3 likely reflects a read error. The chain has TRBV6-2 or TRBV6-3 and TRBJ2-4; D perhaps matches TRBD1 (5 bases). The J call could be wrong; TRBJ2-5 is a better fit for the DNA end. The length of the CDR3 is 12 residues. The germline CDR1 and CDR2 sequences are MNHEY and SVGEGT. CDR3 in amino acids: CASRRQQETQYV. The DNA for the CDR3 is TGTGCCAGCAGGAGACAGCAAGAGACCCAGTACGTC.

The chain uses TRBV20-1 and TRBJ2-1; TRBD1 matches 11 bases. This CDR3 is 16 amino acids long. V shed 2 bases and J 1 base; nucleotides not matched to a gene: 4. CDR1 and CDR2 from the germline V gene are DFQATT and SNEGSKA (reference sequence). For the CDR3, the DNA is TGCAGTGCTAGAACGGGGGACAGGGGGTCCTACAATGAGCAGTTCTTC. Translating gives CSARTGDRGSYNEQFF.

This chain joins TRBV5-1 and TRBJ2-5, with 12 bases fitting TRBD2. The CDR3 is 16 amino acids. Germline V CDR1 and CDR2: SGHRS, YFSETQ. Trimming removed 4 bases from V and 2 bases from J; junction bases left unmatched: 6. The CDR3 coding sequence is TGCGCCAGCAGCGTGGGGACTAGCGGGTCACAAGAGACCCAGTACTTC. It specifies CASSVGTSGSQETQYF. The complete variable domain, with remaining parts taken from reference TRBV5-1 and TRBJ2-5, reads KAGVTQTPRYLIKTRGQQVTLSCSPISGHRSVSWYQQTPGQGLQFLFEYFSETQRNKGNFPGRFSGRQFSNSRSEMNVSTLELGDSALYLCASSVGTSGSQETQYFGPGTRLLVL.

This chain uses TRBV29-1 with TRBJ2-1; D ambiguous. The CDR3 runs to 12 residues. CDR1 SQVTM and CDR2 ANQGSEA come from the germline V gene. V shed 7 bases and J shed 13 bases, with 20 bases lying between them. The chain's CDR3 is CSAGRIQETQFF. CDR3 nucleotide sequence: TGCAGCGCTGGGCGGATCCAAGAGACCCAGTTCTTC.

The chain links TRBV6-4 to TRBJ2-5; maybe TRBD2 (7 bases). From germline, CDR1 is MRHNA and CDR2 SNTAGT. Trimming pared 2 bases from V and 9 bases from J, leaving 13 bases between. The CDR3 is 13 residues long. In DNA, the CDR3 is TGTGCCAGCAGTGACCGACGGGGGGCCCCCCAGTACTTC. Residues: CASSDRRGAPQYF.

The chain uses TRBV20-1 and TRBJ2-2; D is undetermined. The CDR3 has 13 residues. Trimming removed 3 bases at V and 6 bases at J, with 11 bases between. Germline V gene data show CDR1 as DFQATT and CDR2 as SNEGSKA (reference sequence). Here the CDR3 reads CSARGIPPGELFF. CDR3 sequence (DNA): TGCAGTGCTAGGGGCATACCCCCCGGGGAGCTGTTTTTT.

The gene calls are TRBV7-9 and TRBJ2-3; possible D gene TRBD2, 5 bases. V was cut by 2 bases and J by 2 bases, with 11 bases left in between. Germline values: CDR1 SEHNR, CDR2 FQNEAQ (reference sequence). CDR3 length: 15 amino acids. Written as DNA, the CDR3 is TGTGCCAGCAGCTTAAGCTCCGACTACACAGATACGCAGTATTTT. Encoded protein: CASSLSSDYTDTQYF.

This clonotype was recorded many times. V is TRBV28 and J is TRBJ2-7; 10 nucleotides agree with TRBD1. V dropped 2 bases and J dropped 5; count of bases not matched to a gene: 9. The germline V gene encodes CDR1 MDHEN and CDR2 SYDVKM. The CDR3 totals 16 residues. This chain's CDR3 is CASSLIWDRGIHEQYF. The DNA for the CDR3 is TGTGCCAGCAGTTTAATCTGGGACAGGGGAATTCACGAGCAGTACTTC.

The chain is built from TRBV4-2 and TRBJ2-7; tentative D call: TRBD2 (6 bases). This CDR3 comprises 16 residues. With 5 bases removed from V and 3 bases from J, the gap between germline ends came to 20 bases. CDR1 LGHNA and CDR2 YNFKEQ come from the germline V gene. CDR3 residues: CASSVRPGTVRYEQYF. CDR3 in DNA: TGTGCCAGCAGCGTCCGGCCCGGGACTGTACGCTACGAGCAGTACTTC.

The chain carries TRBV4-3 and TRBJ2-1; TRBD2 matches at 8 bases. The germline V gene encodes CDR1 LGHNA and CDR2 YSLEER. This CDR3 spans 15 amino acids. J gave up 9 bases and V 0 bases, and 7 bases lay outside the gene matches. In DNA form, the CDR3 reads TGCGCCAGCAGCCAAGATGCGACTAGCGCGACTGAGCAGTTCTTC. It yields the protein CASSQDATSATEQFF.